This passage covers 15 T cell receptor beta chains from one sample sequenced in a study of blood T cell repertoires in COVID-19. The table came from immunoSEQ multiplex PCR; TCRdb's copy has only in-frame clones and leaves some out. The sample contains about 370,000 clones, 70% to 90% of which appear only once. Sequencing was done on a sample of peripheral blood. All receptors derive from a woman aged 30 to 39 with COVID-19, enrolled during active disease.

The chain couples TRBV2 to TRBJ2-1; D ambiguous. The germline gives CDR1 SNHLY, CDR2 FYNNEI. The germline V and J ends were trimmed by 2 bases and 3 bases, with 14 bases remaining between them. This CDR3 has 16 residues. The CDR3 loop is CASSELLAEIYNEQFF. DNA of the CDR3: TGTGCCAGCAGTGAACTGTTGGCGGAAATCTACAATGAGCAGTTCTTC.

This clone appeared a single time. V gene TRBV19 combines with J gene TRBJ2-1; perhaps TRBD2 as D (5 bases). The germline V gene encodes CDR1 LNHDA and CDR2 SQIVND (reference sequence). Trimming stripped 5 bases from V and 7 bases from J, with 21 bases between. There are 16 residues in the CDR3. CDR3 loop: CASSPEGVFGVNEQFF. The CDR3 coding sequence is TGTGCCAGTAGTCCCGAGGGAGTATTCGGTGTGAATGAGCAGTTCTTC. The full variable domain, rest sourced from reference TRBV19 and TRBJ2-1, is DGGITQSPKYLFRKEGQNVTLSCEQNLNHDAMYWYRQDPGQGLRLIYYSQIVNDFQKGDIAEGYSVSREKKESFPLTVTSAQKNPTAFYLCASSPEGVFGVNEQFFGPGTRLTVL.

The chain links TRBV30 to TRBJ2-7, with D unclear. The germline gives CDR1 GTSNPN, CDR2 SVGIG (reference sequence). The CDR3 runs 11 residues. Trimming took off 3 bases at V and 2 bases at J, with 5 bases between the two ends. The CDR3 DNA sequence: TGTGCCTGGAGATCCGCCTACGAGCAGTACTTC. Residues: CAWRSAYEQYF.

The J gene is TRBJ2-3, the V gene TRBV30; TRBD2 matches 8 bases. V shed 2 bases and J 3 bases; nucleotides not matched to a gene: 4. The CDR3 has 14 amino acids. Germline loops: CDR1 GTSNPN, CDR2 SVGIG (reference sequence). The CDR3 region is CAWSLAGGTDTQYF. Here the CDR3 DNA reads TGTGCCTGGAGTTTGGCGGGAGGAACAGATACGCAGTATTTT. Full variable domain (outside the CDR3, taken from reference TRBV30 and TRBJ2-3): SQTIHQWPATLVQPVGSPLSLECTVEGTSNPNLYWYRQAAGRGLQLLFYSVGIGQISSEVPQNLSASRPQDRQFILSSKKLLLSDSGFYLCAWSLAGGTDTQYFGPGTRLTVL.

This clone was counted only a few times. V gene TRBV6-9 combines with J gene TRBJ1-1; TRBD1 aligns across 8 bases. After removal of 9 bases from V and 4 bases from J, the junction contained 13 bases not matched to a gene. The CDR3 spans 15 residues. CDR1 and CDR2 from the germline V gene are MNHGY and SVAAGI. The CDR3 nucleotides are TGTGCCAGGAACGGGGACAGGACAAAAAGCACTGAAGCTTTCTTT. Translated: CARNGDRTKSTEAFF.

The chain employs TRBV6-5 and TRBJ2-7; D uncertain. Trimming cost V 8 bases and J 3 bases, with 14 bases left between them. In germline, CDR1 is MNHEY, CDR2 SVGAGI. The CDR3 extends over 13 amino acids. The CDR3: CASDKDRVYEQYF. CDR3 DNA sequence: TGTGCCAGCGACAAGGATAGAGTCTACGAGCAGTACTTC.

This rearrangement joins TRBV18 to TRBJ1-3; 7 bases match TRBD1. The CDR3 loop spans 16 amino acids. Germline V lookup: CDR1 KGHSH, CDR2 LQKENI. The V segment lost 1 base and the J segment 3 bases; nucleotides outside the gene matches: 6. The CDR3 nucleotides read TGTGCCAGCTCACCACAAGACAGGGTGGTTGGAAACACCATATATTTT. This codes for CASSPQDRVVGNTIYF.

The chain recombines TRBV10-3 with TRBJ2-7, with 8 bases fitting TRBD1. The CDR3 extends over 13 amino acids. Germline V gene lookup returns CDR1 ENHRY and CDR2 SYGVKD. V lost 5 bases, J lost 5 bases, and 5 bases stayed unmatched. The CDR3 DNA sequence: TGTGCCATCAGTCGGACAGGGCTGGACGAGCAGTACTTC. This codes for CAISRTGLDEQYF.

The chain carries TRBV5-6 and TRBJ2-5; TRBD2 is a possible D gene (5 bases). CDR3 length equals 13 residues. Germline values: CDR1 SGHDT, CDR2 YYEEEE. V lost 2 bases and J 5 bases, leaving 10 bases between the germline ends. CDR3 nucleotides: TGTGCCAGCAGCTTAGGAGGAGGTGAGACCCAGTACTTC. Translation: CASSLGGGETQYF. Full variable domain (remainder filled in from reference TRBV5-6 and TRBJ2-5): DAGVTQSPTHLIKTRGQQVTLRCSPKSGHDTVSWYQQALGQGPQFIFQYYEEEERQRGNFPDRFSGHQFPNYSSELNVNALLLGDSALYLCASSLGGGETQYFGPGTRLLVL.

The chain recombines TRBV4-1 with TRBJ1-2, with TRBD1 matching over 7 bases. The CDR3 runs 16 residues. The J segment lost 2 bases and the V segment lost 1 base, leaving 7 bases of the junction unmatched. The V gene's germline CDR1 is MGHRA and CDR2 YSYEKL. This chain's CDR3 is CASSQGGGRGNYGYTF. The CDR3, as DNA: TGCGCCAGCAGCCAAGGGGGAGGCAGGGGGAACTATGGCTACACCTTC.

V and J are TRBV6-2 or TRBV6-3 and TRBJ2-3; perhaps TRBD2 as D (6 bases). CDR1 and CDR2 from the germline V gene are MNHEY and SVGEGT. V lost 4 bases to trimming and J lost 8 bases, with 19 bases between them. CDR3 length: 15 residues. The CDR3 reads CASSWGTFPRSTQYF. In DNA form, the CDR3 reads TGTGCCAGCAGTTGGGGGACTTTCCCTCGGAGTACGCAGTATTTT.

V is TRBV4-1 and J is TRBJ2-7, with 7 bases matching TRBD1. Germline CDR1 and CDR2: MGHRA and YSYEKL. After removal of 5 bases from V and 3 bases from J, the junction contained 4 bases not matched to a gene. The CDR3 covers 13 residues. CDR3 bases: TGCGCCAGCAGCTCTAGACAGGGCTACGAGCAGTACTTC. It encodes CASSSRQGYEQYF.

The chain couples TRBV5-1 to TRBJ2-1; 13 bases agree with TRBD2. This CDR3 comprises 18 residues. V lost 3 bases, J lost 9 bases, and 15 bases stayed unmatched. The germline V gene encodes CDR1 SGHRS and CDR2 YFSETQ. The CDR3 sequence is CASSYGLAGEGRNSEQFF. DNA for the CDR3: TGCGCCAGCAGCTACGGACTAGCGGGAGAGGGGCGTAATTCTGAGCAGTTCTTC.

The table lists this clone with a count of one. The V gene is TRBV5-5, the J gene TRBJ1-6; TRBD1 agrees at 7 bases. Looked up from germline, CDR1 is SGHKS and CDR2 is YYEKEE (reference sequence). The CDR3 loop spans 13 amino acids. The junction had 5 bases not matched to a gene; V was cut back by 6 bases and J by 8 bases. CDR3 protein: CASMRQGYSPLHF. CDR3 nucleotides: TGTGCCAGCATGAGACAGGGATATTCACCCCTCCACTTT.

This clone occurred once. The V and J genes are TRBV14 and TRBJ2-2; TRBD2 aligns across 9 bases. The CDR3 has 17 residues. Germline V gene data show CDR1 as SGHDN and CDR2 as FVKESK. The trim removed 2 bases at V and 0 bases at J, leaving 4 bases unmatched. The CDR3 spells CASSQLAGGTNTGELFF. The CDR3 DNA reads TGTGCCAGCAGCCAATTGGCGGGAGGGACGAACACCGGGGAGCTGTTTTTT.